This T cell receptor (beta chain) emerged from a study of blood T cell repertoires in COVID-19. Study details: The samples span acute and convalescent COVID-19 from the United States, Italy and Spain. In each case, the material was cDNA or gDNA derived from T cells, B-cell-depleted T cells, or PBMCs.

Everyone who took part was roughly 18 to 89 years old, and they came from about two dozen US areas. V shed 11 bases, J shed 3 bases, and the junction held 8 bases outside the gene matches. Germline V gene data show CDR1 as KGHDR and CDR2 as SFDVKD. The CDR3 is made up of 14 amino acids. In the original processing: Cell counts per sample came from amplifying reference gene primers. Assay used: immunoSEQ multiplex PCR; TCRdb lists only in-frame clones, some missing. For V, J and clone size, that table is used; D and trimming come from the DNA. The repertoire holds about 240,000 clones, with approximately 83% as singletons.

This clonotype was obtained from a middle-aged woman with acute COVID-19. The sample comprised PBMCs or T cells enriched from blood (not recorded which). This sequence joins TRBV24-1 and TRBJ1-5; 8 bases agree with TRBD1. The chain's CDR3 is CAIQRTGLNQPQHF. In DNA form, the CDR3 reads TGTGCCATTCAACGGACAGGGCTCAATCAGCCCCAGCATTTT.